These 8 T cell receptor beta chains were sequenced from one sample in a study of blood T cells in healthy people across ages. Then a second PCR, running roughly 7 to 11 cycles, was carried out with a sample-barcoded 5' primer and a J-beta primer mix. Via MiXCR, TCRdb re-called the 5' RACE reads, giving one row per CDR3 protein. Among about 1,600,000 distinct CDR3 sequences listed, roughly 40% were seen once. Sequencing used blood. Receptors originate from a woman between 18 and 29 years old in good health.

The CDR3 is CAISEGTSGVGSYEQYF. As DNA, the CDR3 is TGTGCCATCAGTGAGGGGACTAGCGGCGTAGGGTCCTACGAGCAGTACTTC. The V gene is TRBV10-3, the J gene TRBJ2-7, with 11 bases lining up with TRBD2. Germline CDR1 is ENHRY and CDR2 is SYGVKD. The length of the CDR3 is 17 residues. Losses at the gene ends were 2 bases for V and 1 base for J; bases not matched to a gene: 7.

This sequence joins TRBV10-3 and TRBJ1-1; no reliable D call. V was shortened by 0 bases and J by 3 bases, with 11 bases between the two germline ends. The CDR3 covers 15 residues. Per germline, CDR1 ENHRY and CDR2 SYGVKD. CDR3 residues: CAISESAGMDTEAFF. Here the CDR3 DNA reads TGTGCCATCAGTGAGTCGGCAGGAATGGACACTGAAGCTTTCTTT.

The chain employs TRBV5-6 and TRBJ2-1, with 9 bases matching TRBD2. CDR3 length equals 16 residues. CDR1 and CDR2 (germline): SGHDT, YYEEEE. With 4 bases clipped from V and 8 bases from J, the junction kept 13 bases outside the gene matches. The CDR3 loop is CASSPGGLAGLDEQFF. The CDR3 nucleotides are TGTGCCAGCAGCCCCGGGGGACTAGCAGGTTTGGATGAGCAGTTCTTC.

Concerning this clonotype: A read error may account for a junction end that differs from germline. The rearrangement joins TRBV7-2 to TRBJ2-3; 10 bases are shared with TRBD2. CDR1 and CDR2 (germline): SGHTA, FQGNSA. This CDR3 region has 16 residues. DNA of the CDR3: TGTGCCTGCAGCGCTCTAGCGGGGGTAGGGACAGATACGCAGTATTTT. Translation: CACSALAGVGTDTQYF. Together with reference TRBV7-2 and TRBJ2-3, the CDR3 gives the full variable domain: GAGVSQSPSNKVTEKGKDVELRCDPISGHTALYWYRQSLGQGLEFLIYFQGNSAPDKSGLPSDRFSAERTGGSVSTLTIQRTQQEDSAVYLCACSALAGVGTDTQYFGPGTRLTVL.

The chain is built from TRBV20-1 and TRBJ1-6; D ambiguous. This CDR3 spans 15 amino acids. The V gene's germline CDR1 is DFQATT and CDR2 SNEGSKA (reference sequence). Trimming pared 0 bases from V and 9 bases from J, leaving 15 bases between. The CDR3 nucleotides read TGCAGTGCTAGAGATGAAGGAGCGGGGAGTTCACCCCTCCACTTT. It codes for CSARDEGAGSSPLHF.

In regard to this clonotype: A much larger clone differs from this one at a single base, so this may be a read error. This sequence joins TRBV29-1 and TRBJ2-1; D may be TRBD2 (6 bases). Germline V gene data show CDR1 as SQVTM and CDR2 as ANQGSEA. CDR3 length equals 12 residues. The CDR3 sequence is CSVVPAGSERFF. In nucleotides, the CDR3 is TGCAGCGTTGTTCCAGCGGGCAGTGAGCGGTTCTTC.

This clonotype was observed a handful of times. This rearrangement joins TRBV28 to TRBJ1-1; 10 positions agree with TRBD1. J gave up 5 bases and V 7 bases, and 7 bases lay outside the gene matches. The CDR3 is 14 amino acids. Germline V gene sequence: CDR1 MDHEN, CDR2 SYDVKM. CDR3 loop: CASTMTGGGTEAFF. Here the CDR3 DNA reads TGTGCCAGCACTATGACAGGGGGCGGGACTGAAGCTTTCTTT.

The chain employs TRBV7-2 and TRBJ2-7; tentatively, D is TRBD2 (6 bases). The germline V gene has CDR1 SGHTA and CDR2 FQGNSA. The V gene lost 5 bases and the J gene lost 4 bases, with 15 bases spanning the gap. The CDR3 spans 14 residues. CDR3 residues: CASSLRDSGYEQYF. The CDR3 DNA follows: TGTGCCAGCAGCCTGCGGGACTCAGGATACGAGCAGTACTTC.